Presented here are 17 T cell receptor beta chains from one specimen sequenced in a study of cytomegalovirus exposure and HLA in healthy donors. The PCR had 60 Vbeta and 13 Jbeta primers. The table came from immunoSEQ multiplex PCR; TCRdb's copy has only in-frame clones and leaves some out. The sample consists of about 57,000 clones, 83% of them appearing once. The sample comprised PBMCs. These receptors were collected from a man aged 25-45 years in good health and CMV-seronegative.

This chain links TRBV10-3 with TRBJ1-1; 7 bases align to TRBD1. Germline-derived CDR1 and CDR2 are ENHRY and SYGVKD. V gave up 5 bases and J gave up 4 bases; unmatched junction bases: 7. The CDR3 sequence is 14 residues long. DNA of the CDR3: TGTGCCATCAGTCGACAGGGCCAACCCACTGAAGCTTTCTTT. Residues: CAISRQGQPTEAFF.

The genes are TRBV7-2 and TRBJ2-1; 9 nucleotides agree with TRBD1. Germline lookup yields CDR1 SGHTA and CDR2 FQGNSA. The junction had 2 bases not matched to a gene; V was cut back by 5 bases and J by 0 bases. This CDR3 region has 15 residues. DNA of the CDR3: TGTGCCAGCAGCGCACAGGGGGCCTCCTACAATGAGCAGTTCTTC. It translates to CASSAQGASYNEQFF.

The CDR3 region is CASSSPGEYSNQPQHF. The CDR3 DNA reads as TGTGCCAGCAGCTCCCCTGGGGAGTATAGCAATCAGCCCCAGCATTTT. V is TRBV5-5 and J is TRBJ1-5, with D uncertain. The germline V and J ends were trimmed by 3 bases and 0 bases, with 13 bases remaining between them. The CDR3 is made up of 16 amino acids. The germline gives CDR1 SGHKS, CDR2 YYEKEE (reference sequence).

This chain connects TRBV6-1 to TRBJ1-2, with D possibly TRBD1 on 6 matching bases. The CDR3 has 13 amino acids. Trimming took 5 bases from V and 4 from J, leaving 11 bases between them. Germline CDR1 reads MNHNS; CDR2 reads SASEGT. The CDR3 region is CASSPSDSYGYTF. In DNA, the CDR3 is TGTGCCAGCAGTCCTTCGGACAGCTATGGCTACACCTTC.

This rearrangement joins TRBV4-3 to TRBJ1-2; a possible D gene is TRBD1 (5 bases). Germline V CDR1 and CDR2: LGHNA, YSLEER. The CDR3 extends over 12 amino acids. V lost 5 bases, J lost 8 bases, and 12 bases lay in between. The CDR3 protein is CASSYGTGGYTF. In DNA, the CDR3 is TGCGCCAGCAGCTACGGGACTGGAGGCTACACCTTC.

The CDR3 DNA follows: TGCGCCAGCAGCTCTCGACAGGGAGATTCACCCCTCCACTTT. This encodes CASSSRQGDSPLHF. V and J are TRBV5-1 and TRBJ1-6; 7 bases are a match to TRBD1. CDR3 length: 14 amino acids. V shed 3 bases, J shed 8 bases, and the junction held 5 bases outside the gene matches. CDR1 is SGHRS, CDR2 YFSETQ, per germline.

V gene TRBV9 combines with J gene TRBJ1-1; D remains unclear. Trimming cost V 1 base and J 5 bases, with 9 bases left between them. In germline, CDR1 is SGDLS, CDR2 YYNGEE. This CDR3 is 13 amino acids long. The CDR3 region is CASSVLAGTEAFF. In nucleotides, the CDR3 is TGTGCCAGCAGCGTATTGGCCGGGACTGAAGCTTTCTTT.

This chain uses TRBV19 with TRBJ1-2, with D possibly TRBD1 on 5 matching bases. The CDR3 is made up of 13 amino acids. Trimming removed 8 bases at V and 2 bases at J, with 12 bases between. The germline CDR1 and CDR2 sequences are LNHDA and SQIVND (reference sequence). The CDR3 region has the DNA TGTGCCAGTGAACAGGTTCCAAACTATGGCTACACCTTC. This sequence encodes CASEQVPNYGYTF.

The genes are TRBV7-2 and TRBJ2-1; 12 bases map to TRBD2. This CDR3 comprises 14 residues. Per the germline V gene, CDR1 is SGHTA and CDR2 is FQGNSA. V shed 5 bases, J shed 6 bases, and the junction held 2 bases outside the gene matches. The CDR3 sequence is CASSPGLAGNEQFF. In DNA form, the CDR3 reads TGTGCCAGCAGCCCGGGACTAGCGGGCAATGAGCAGTTCTTC. The full variable domain, its missing parts supplied by reference TRBV7-2 and TRBJ2-1, is GAGVSQSPSNKVTEKGKDVELRCDPISGHTALYWYRQSLGQGLEFLIYFQGNSAPDKSGLPSDRFSAERTGGSVSTLTIQRTQQEDSAVYLCASSPGLAGNEQFFGPGTRLTVL.

V gene TRBV5-6 combines with J gene TRBJ1-5; weak D call: TRBD1 (6 bases). Trimming removed 1 base from V and 7 bases from J, with 12 bases in between. The germline V gene encodes CDR1 SGHDT and CDR2 YYEEEE. The CDR3 length is 14 residues. The CDR3 loop reads CASSLLQGNQPQHF. In nucleotides, the CDR3 is TGTGCCAGCAGCTTGTTACAGGGAAACCAGCCCCAGCATTTT.

The V and J genes are TRBV6-5 and TRBJ1-5; D perhaps matches TRBD1 (6 bases). Trimming shortened V by 8 bases and J by 6 bases, and 14 bases separated the two germline ends. This CDR3 has 13 amino acids. The germline V gene encodes CDR1 MNHEY and CDR2 SVGAGI. The CDR3 sequence: CASSRGRGQPQHF. CDR3 coding DNA: TGTGCCAGCTCCAGGGGAAGGGGTCAGCCCCAGCATTTT.

The DNA of the CDR3 is TGTGCCAGCAGCAAAGTGCGGAGGGACAGGGTTGGAGAGACCCAGTACTTC. Its protein is CASSKVRRDRVGETQYF. V and J are TRBV21-1 and TRBJ2-5; the table gives TRBD1 as D, unverified against the DNA. TRBV21-1 is a documented pseudogene. The CDR3 runs to 17 residues.

The V gene is TRBV5-1, the J gene TRBJ2-2, with 11 bases matching TRBD1. Germline V gives CDR1 SGHRS, CDR2 YFSETQ. The CDR3 is 16 residues long. V was pared by 1 base and J by 4 bases, with 3 bases of the junction left unmatched. The CDR3 DNA follows: TGCGCCAGCAGCTTGTTGGACAGGGGGCTCACCGGGGAGCTGTTTTTT. This gives the protein CASSLLDRGLTGELFF.

The chain has TRBV9 and TRBJ2-3; TRBD2 matches 10 bases. CDR3 length equals 15 residues. Germline V gene sequence: CDR1 SGDLS, CDR2 YYNGEE. With V trimmed by 4 bases and J by 3 bases, 5 bases remained unmatched. This CDR3 is CASSPGLAVTDTQYF. The CDR3 bases are TGTGCCAGCAGCCCCGGACTAGCGGTGACAGATACGCAGTATTTT.

This rearrangement joins TRBV30 to TRBJ2-1, with D possibly TRBD2 on 6 matching bases. CDR3 size: 13 residues. Germline CDR1 GTSNPN, CDR2 SVGIG (reference sequence). V lost 3 bases and J lost 9, with 15 bases in between. This CDR3 reads CAWSAASVFEQFF. CDR3 in DNA: TGTGCCTGGAGCGCCGCTAGCGTTTTTGAGCAGTTCTTC.

The chain joins TRBV11-2 to TRBJ1-2; 8 bases line up with TRBD1. Germline loops: CDR1 SGHAT, CDR2 FQNNGV. The ends lost 1 base at V and 12 bases at J; junction bases unmatched: 7. CDR3 length equals 13 residues. The CDR3 nucleotides read TGTGCCAGCAGCTTAGTTACAGGGGGACGGAACACCTTC. Translated, it gives CASSLVTGGRNTF.

The table lists this clone with a count of one. The rearrangement uses TRBV4-2 and TRBJ2-5; tentative D call: TRBD2 (6 bases). The CDR3 sequence is 13 residues long. CDR1 is LGHNA and CDR2 is YNFKEQ in the germline V gene. Trimming pared 3 bases from V and 11 bases from J, leaving 16 bases between. The CDR3 DNA reads as TGTGCCAGCAGCCAGATAACCTCGGGGGAGCAGTACTTC. As protein: CASSQITSGEQYF.